Following are 17 T cell receptor beta chains from one sample sequenced in a study of control samples from healthy donors and cancer patients. The table came from immunoSEQ multiplex PCR; TCRdb's copy has only in-frame clones and leaves some out. The sample lists roughly 140,000 clones, over 90% occurring once. Sequenced: blood. The receptors originated from a man over 45 in good health.

The chain couples TRBV24-1 to TRBJ2-7, with 7 positions matching TRBD2. With 5 bases clipped from V and 1 base from J, the junction kept 7 bases outside the gene matches. CDR1 KGHDR and CDR2 SFDVKD come from the germline V gene. The CDR3 totals 15 residues. CDR3 nucleotides: TGTGCCACCAGTGTCGGCGGGGGACTATCCTACGAGCAGTACTTC. Translating gives CATSVGGGLSYEQYF.

This clone appeared a single time. The V call is TRBV28, the J call TRBJ1-2, with D perhaps TRBD1 (5 bases). The V end was cut by 4 bases, the J end by 2 bases, with 14 bases between. This CDR3 contains 15 residues. Germline V gene lookup returns CDR1 MDHEN and CDR2 SYDVKM. CDR3 DNA: TGTGCCAGCAGTTCCGCCGGGACGGAGAACTATGGCTACACCTTC. It encodes CASSSAGTENYGYTF.

The chain employs TRBV14 and TRBJ1-6; 7 bases align to TRBD1. The CDR3 length is 16 residues. From germline, CDR1 is SGHDN and CDR2 FVKESK. J gave up 3 bases and V 4 bases, and 6 bases lay outside the gene matches. The CDR3 spells CASSRKGTVYNSPLHF. The CDR3 nucleotides read TGTGCCAGCAGCCGGAAAGGGACAGTCTATAATTCACCCCTCCACTTT.

This chain connects TRBV11-2 to TRBJ1-6, with unresolved D. CDR3 size: 16 residues. Germline V gene lookup returns CDR1 SGHAT and CDR2 FQNNGV. The V and J ends lost 0 bases and 0 bases respectively, with 6 bases between them. The CDR3 DNA reads TGTGCCAGCAGCTTAGAGGCGCGCTCCTATAATTCACCCCTCCACTTT. Translation gives CASSLEARSYNSPLHF.

The chain carries TRBV27 and TRBJ2-2; 7 bases match TRBD1. Unmatched junction bases numbered 10, after V lost 5 bases and J lost 7 bases. The germline V gene has CDR1 MNHEY and CDR2 SMNVEV (reference sequence). The CDR3 length is 15 residues. The CDR3 is CASSPTGYSSGELFF. Here the CDR3 DNA reads TGTGCCAGCAGTCCGACAGGGTATAGTAGCGGGGAGCTGTTTTTT.

The genes are TRBV2 and TRBJ2-2, with 11 bases matching TRBD2. CDR1 and CDR2 (germline): SNHLY, FYNNEI. CDR3 length: 15 residues. The V segment lost 4 bases and the J segment 6 bases; nucleotides outside the gene matches: 4. The CDR3 coding sequence is TGTGCCAGCAGTGTGGGGGGACTAGCGGCCGGGGAGCTGTTTTTT. Its translation is CASSVGGLAAGELFF.

The chain recombines TRBV11-2 with TRBJ2-3; no definite D call. The germline gives CDR1 SGHAT, CDR2 FQNNGV. Trimming took off 1 base at V and 1 base at J, with 12 bases between the two ends. The CDR3 contains 16 residues. The CDR3 is CASSLGVLVGTDTQYF. The CDR3 coding sequence is TGTGCCAGCAGCTTAGGGGTCCTTGTGGGCACAGATACGCAGTATTTT. Filled out from reference TRBV11-2 and TRBJ2-3, the complete variable domain reads EAGVAQSPRYKIIEKRQSVAFWCNPISGHATLYWYQQILGQGPKLLIQFQNNGVVDDSQLPKDRFSAERLKGVDSTLKIQPAKLEDSAVYLCASSLGVLVGTDTQYFGPGTRLTVL.

The chain recombines TRBV3-1 (or the pseudogene TRBV3-2) with TRBJ2-7; D is possibly TRBD1 or TRBD2 (5 bases each). Trimming took off 1 base at V and 0 bases at J, with 7 bases between the two ends. This CDR3 comprises 14 residues. Germline V lookup: CDR1 LGHDT, CDR2 YNNKEL (reference sequence). The CDR3 DNA is TGTGCCAGCAGCCAAGCAGGGACCTCCTACGAGCAGTACTTC. Protein product: CASSQAGTSYEQYF.

This clone came up once. The chain has TRBV27 and TRBJ2-1; 11 bases are a match to TRBD1. This CDR3 region has 14 residues. Germline loops: CDR1 MNHEY, CDR2 SMNVEV (reference sequence). Trimming removed 6 bases from V and 6 bases from J; junction bases left unmatched: 4. CDR3 residues: CASRTGTGGNEQFF. CDR3 nucleotides: TGTGCCAGCAGAACCGGGACAGGGGGCAATGAGCAGTTCTTC.

This clone was picked up one time. The chain uses TRBV2 and TRBJ1-2, with TRBD1 identical over 11 bases. V shed 5 bases and J 4 bases; nucleotides not matched to a gene: 6. Germline CDR1 SNHLY, CDR2 FYNNEI. CDR3 length: 15 residues. The CDR3 loop reads CASSRGTGGSYGYTF. CDR3 in DNA: TGTGCCAGCAGTCGAGGGACAGGGGGTTCCTATGGCTACACCTTC. Based on the CDR3 plus reference TRBV2 and TRBJ1-2, the full variable domain is EPEVTQTPSHQVTQMGQEVILRCVPISNHLYFYWYRQILGQKVEFLVSFYNNEISEKSEIFDDQFSVERPDGSNFTLKIRSTKLEDSAMYFCASSRGTGGSYGYTFGSGTRLTVV.

This rearrangement joins TRBV11-2 to TRBJ2-7, with no clear D. Trimming removed 1 base from V and 6 bases from J, with 7 bases in between. Germline values: CDR1 SGHAT, CDR2 FQNNGV. The CDR3 has 12 residues. CDR3 protein: CASSLGLSEQYF. The CDR3 nucleotides read TGTGCCAGCAGCTTAGGCTTAAGCGAGCAGTACTTC.

This clone has only one observation. The V call is TRBV3-1 (or the pseudogene TRBV3-2), the J call TRBJ1-4, with D possibly TRBD1 on 6 matching bases. Germline V lookup: CDR1 LGHDT, CDR2 YNNKEL (reference sequence). The CDR3 contains 14 residues. The V gene lost 5 bases and the J gene lost 5 bases, with 12 bases spanning the gap. DNA of the CDR3: TGTGCCAGCAGCTCCGGGACATTAAATGAAAAACTGTTTTTT. This codes for CASSSGTLNEKLFF.

This clone showed up just once. The chain employs TRBV3-1 (or the pseudogene TRBV3-2) and TRBJ2-1, with 10 bases matching TRBD2. J lost 5 bases, V lost 1 base, and 2 bases had no gene match. The CDR3 runs to 15 residues. CDR1 is LGHDT, CDR2 YNNKEL, per germline (reference sequence). For the CDR3, the DNA is TGTGCCAGCAGCCAAGGGACTAGCGGAAACAATGAGCAGTTCTTC. It yields the protein CASSQGTSGNNEQFF.

This clone was picked up one time. This chain connects TRBV28 to TRBJ2-5; TRBD2 aligns across 8 bases. Germline V gene lookup returns CDR1 MDHEN and CDR2 SYDVKM. The CDR3 consists of 14 residues. V dropped 4 bases and J dropped 5; count of bases not matched to a gene: 6. CDR3 loop: CASSSIAGLETQYF. CDR3 coding DNA: TGTGCCAGCAGTTCGATAGCGGGACTCGAGACCCAGTACTTC.

The gene calls are TRBV10-1 and TRBJ2-1; the match to TRBD2 covers 9 bases. V was clipped by 4 bases and J by 5 bases; unmatched bases: 9. Germline-derived CDR1 and CDR2 are WNHNN and SYGVQD (reference sequence). The CDR3 runs to 16 residues. CDR3 DNA: TGCGCCAGCAGTGTGGGGCATAGCGGGAGCCACAATGAGCAGTTCTTC. This codes for CASSVGHSGSHNEQFF.

The rearrangement links TRBV28 to TRBJ1-1; no clear D gene. Germline lookup yields CDR1 MDHEN and CDR2 SYDVKM. The CDR3 consists of 12 residues. Trimming left V 4 bases short and J 0 bases short, with 3 bases between. The CDR3 nucleotides are TGTGCCAGCAGTTCCATGAACACTGAAGCTTTCTTT. Its protein product is CASSSMNTEAFF.

The gene calls are TRBV15 and TRBJ2-5; TRBD1 aligns across 8 bases. Trimming took 0 bases from V and 5 from J; bases not matched to a gene: 8. Germline CDR1 and CDR2: LNHNV and YYDKDF (reference sequence). The CDR3 is made up of 16 amino acids. The CDR3 region has the DNA TGTGCCACCAGCAGAGATCATCCAGGGGGCAGGGAGACCCAGTACTTC. Amino acid sequence: CATSRDHPGGRETQYF.